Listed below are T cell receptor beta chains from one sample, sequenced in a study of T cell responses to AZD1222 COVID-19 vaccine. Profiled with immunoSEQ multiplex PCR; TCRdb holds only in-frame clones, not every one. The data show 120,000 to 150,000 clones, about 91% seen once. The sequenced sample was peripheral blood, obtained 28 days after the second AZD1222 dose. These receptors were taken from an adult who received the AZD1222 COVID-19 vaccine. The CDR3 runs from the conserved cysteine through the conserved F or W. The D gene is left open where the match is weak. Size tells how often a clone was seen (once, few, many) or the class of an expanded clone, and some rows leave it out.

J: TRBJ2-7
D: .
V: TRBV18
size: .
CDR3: CASSPRRDVVYEQYF
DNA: TGTGCCAGCTCACCACGCCGGGACGTAGTGTACGAGCAGTACTTC

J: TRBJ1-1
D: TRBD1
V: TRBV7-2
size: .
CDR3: CASSFMRGQGNTEAFF
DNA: TGTGCCAGCAGCTTTATGAGAGGACAGGGAAACACTGAAGCTTTCTTT

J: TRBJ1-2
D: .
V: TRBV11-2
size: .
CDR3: CASSTGKGGNYGYTF
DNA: TGTGCCAGCAGCACCGGGAAGGGCGGGAACTATGGCTACACCTTC

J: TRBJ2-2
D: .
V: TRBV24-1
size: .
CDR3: CATSRRTGELFF
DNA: TGTGCCACCAGTAGACGCACCGGGGAGCTGTTTTTT

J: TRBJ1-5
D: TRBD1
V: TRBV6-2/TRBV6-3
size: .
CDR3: CASSYSGTGAWNQPQHF
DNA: TGTGCCAGCAGTTATTCGGGGACAGGGGCTTGGAATCAGCCCCAGCATTTT

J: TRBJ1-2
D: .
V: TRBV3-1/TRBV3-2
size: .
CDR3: CASSLGPTNYGYTF
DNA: TGTGCCAGCAGCCTAGGACCCACCAACTATGGCTACACCTTC

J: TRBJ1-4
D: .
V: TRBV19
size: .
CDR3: CASSRVATNEKLFF
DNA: TGTGCCAGTAGTAGGGTTGCAACTAATGAAAAACTGTTTTTT

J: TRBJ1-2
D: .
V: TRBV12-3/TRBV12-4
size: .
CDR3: CASSREIYGYTF
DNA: TGTGCCAGCAGTCGGGAGATTTATGGCTACACCTTC

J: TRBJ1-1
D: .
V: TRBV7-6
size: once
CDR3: CASSLHPQNTEAFF
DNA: TGTGCCAGCAGCTTACACCCACAAAACACTGAAGCTTTCTTT

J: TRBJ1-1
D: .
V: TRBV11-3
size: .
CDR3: CASSGRGTEAFF
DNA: TGTGCCAGCAGCGGACGAGGAACTGAAGCTTTCTTT

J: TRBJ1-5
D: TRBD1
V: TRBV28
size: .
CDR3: CASSRGGTGSYQPQHF
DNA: TGTGCCAGCAGTCGCGGAGGGACAGGGAGTTACCAGCCCCAGCATTTT

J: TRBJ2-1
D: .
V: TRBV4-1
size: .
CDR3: CASSQVNLVSYNEQFF
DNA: TGCGCCAGCAGCCAAGTAAATCTGGTTTCCTACAATGAGCAGTTCTTC

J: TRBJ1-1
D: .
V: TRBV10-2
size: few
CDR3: CASRGEYTEAFF
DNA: TGCGCCAGCAGGGGGGAGTACACTGAAGCTTTCTTT

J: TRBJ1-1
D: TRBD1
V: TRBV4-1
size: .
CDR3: CASSHDRDDTEAFF
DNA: TGCGCCAGCAGCCATGACAGGGACGACACTGAAGCTTTCTTT

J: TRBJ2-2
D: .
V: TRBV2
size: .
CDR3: CASSRIPGLTGELFF
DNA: TGTGCCAGCAGTCGAATCCCAGGGCTCACCGGGGAGCTGTTTTTT

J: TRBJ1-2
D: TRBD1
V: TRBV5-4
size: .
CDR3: CASSLTGIYTF
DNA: TGTGCCAGCAGCCTGACAGGGATCTACACCTTC

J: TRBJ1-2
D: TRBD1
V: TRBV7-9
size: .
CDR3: CASSTGTGLYGYTF
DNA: TGTGCCAGCAGCACCGGGACAGGCCTCTATGGCTACACCTTC

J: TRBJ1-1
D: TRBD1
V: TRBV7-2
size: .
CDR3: CASSPRQGKNTEAFF
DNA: TGTGCCAGCAGCCCACGACAGGGGAAGAACACTGAAGCTTTCTTT

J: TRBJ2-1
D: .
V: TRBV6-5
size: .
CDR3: CASSYSKASEQFF
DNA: TGTGCCAGCAGTTACTCGAAGGCCAGTGAGCAGTTCTTC

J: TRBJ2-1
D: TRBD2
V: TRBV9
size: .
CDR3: CASSESGGTYNEQFF
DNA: TGTGCCAGCAGCGAGAGCGGGGGGACTTACAATGAGCAGTTCTTC

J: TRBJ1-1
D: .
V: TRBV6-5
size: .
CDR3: CASSYGGPGNTEAFF
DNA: TGTGCCAGCAGTTACGGAGGGCCGGGAAACACTGAAGCTTTCTTT

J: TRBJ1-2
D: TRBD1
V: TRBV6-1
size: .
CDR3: CASSEAGTELYGYTF
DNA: TGTGCCAGCAGTGAAGCAGGGACAGAGCTTTATGGCTACACCTTC

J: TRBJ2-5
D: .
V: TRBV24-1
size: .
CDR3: CATSDSQAREETQYF
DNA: TGTGCCACCAGTGATAGCCAGGCCAGGGAAGAGACCCAGTACTTC

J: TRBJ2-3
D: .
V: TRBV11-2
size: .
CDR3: CASSLGANTDTQYF
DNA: TGTGCCAGCAGCTTAGGAGCTAACACAGATACGCAGTATTTT

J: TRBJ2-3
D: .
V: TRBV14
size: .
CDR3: CASSQVASALTDTQYF
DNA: TGTGCCAGCAGCCAAGTGGCCAGCGCCCTCACAGATACGCAGTATTTT

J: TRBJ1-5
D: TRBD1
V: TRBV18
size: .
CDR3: CASSQTGRNYQPQHF
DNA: TGTGCCAGCTCACAGACAGGGAGGAACTATCAGCCCCAGCATTTT

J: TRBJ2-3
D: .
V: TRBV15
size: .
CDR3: CATSGLIEASERSTDTQYF
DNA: TGTGCCACCAGCGGGCTAATAGAGGCTAGTGAACGCAGCACAGATACGCAGTATTTT

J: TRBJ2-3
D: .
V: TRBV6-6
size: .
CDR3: CASSYSGHTDTQYF
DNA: TGTGCCAGCAGTTACTCCGGCCACACAGATACGCAGTATTTT

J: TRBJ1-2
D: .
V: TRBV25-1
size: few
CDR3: CASSEGGTHGYTF
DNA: TGTGCCAGCAGTGAGGGGGGGACCCATGGCTACACCTTC

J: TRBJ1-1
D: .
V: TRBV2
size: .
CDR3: CARLGRNTEAFF
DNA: TGTGCCAGGCTGGGGAGGAACACTGAAGCTTTCTTT

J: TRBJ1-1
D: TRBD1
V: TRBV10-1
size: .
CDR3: CASSEQGKTTSESFF
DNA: TGCGCCAGCAGTGAACAGGGGAAGACAACATCGGAGTCTTTCTTT

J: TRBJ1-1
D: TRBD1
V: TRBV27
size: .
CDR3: CASNRQGPNTEAFF
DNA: TGTGCCAGCAACCGACAGGGACCCAACACTGAAGCTTTCTTT

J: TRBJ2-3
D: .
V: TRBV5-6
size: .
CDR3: CASSTRMWGAHTQYF
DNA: TGTGCCAGCAGCACCCGGATGTGGGGCGCTCATACGCAGTATTTT

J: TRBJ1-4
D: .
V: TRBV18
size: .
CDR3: CASSSTDFNEKLFF
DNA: TGTGCCAGCTCATCGACGGATTTTAATGAAAAACTGTTTTTT

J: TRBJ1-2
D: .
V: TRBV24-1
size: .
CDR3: CATSDPDSNYGYTF
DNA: TGTGCCACCAGTGACCCTGACAGTAACTATGGCTACACCTTC

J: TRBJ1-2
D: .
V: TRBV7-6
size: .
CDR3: CASSPRAQDAGYTF
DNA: TGTGCCAGCAGCCCGAGGGCACAGGATGCTGGCTACACCTTC

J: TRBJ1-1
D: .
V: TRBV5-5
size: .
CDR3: CASSLNRVMNTEAFF
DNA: TGTGCCAGCAGCTTAAACAGGGTAATGAACACTGAAGCTTTCTTT

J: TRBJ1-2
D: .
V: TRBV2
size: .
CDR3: CASRTGTDYGYTF
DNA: TGTGCCAGCAGAACAGGGACTGACTATGGCTACACCTTC

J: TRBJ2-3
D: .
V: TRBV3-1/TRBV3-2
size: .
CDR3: CASSQGQGYTQYF
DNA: TGTGCCAGCAGCCAAGGTCAGGGGTATACGCAGTATTTT

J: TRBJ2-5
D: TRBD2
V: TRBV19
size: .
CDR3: CASSIGGGGQTQYF
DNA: TGTGCCAGTAGTATAGGCGGGGGGGGCCAGACCCAGTACTTC

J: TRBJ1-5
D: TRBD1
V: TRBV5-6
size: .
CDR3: CASSSTGHDNQPQHF
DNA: TGTGCCAGCAGCTCGACAGGGCACGACAATCAGCCCCAGCATTTT

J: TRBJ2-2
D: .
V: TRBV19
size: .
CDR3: CASSMGTGQLNTGELFF
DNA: TGTGCCAGTAGTATGGGGACGGGACAACTGAACACCGGGGAGCTGTTTTTT

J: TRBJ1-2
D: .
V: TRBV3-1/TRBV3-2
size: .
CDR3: CASSETGLYGYTF
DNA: TGTGCCAGCAGCGAAACAGGGCTCTATGGCTACACCTTC

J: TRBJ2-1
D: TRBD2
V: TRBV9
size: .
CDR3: CASSAIAGAGENEQFF
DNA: TGTGCCAGCAGCGCCATAGCGGGGGCAGGGGAAAATGAGCAGTTCTTC

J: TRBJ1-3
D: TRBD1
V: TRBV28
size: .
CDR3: CASSLGQGINTIYF
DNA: TGTGCCAGCAGCCTAGGACAGGGGATAAACACCATATATTTT

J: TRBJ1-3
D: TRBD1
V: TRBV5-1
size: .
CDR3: CASSRDRNSGNTIYF
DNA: TGCGCCAGCAGCCGGGACAGAAACTCTGGAAACACCATATATTTT

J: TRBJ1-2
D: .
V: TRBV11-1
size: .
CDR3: CASSSSLRGSDGYTF
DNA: TGTGCCAGCAGCTCATCTCTCCGGGGTAGTGATGGCTACACCTTC

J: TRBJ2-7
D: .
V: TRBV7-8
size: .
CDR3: CASSVQGGGRIVYEQYF
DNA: TGTGCCAGCAGCGTACAGGGGGGGGGCAGGATAGTTTACGAGCAGTACTTC